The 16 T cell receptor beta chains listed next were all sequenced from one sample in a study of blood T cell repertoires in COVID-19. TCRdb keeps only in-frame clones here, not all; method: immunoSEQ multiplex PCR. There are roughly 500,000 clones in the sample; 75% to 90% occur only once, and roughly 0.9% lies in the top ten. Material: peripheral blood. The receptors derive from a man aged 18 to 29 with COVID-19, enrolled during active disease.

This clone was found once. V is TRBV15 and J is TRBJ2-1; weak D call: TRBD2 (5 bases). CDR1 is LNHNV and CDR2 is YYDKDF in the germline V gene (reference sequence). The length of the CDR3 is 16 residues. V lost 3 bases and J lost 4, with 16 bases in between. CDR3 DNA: TGTGCCACCAGCAGGACTCAGCGGCAGTGGTACAATGAGCAGTTCTTC. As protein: CATSRTQRQWYNEQFF.

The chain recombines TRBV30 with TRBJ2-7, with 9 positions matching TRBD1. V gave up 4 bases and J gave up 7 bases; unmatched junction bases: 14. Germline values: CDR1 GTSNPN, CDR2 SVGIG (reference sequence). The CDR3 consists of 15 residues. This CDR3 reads CAWTAPGQGGGEQYF. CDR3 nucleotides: TGTGCCTGGACCGCCCCGGGACAGGGAGGCGGGGAGCAGTACTTC.

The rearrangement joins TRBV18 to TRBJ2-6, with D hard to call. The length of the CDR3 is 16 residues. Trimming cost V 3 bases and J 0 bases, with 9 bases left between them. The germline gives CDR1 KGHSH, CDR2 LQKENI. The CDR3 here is CASSPLPGSGANVLTF. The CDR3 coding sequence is TGTGCCAGCTCACCCCTACCAGGCTCTGGGGCCAACGTCCTGACTTTC.

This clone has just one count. The chain's CDR3 is CASSAESNTEAFF. In DNA, the CDR3 is TGCGCCAGCAGTGCAGAATCGAACACTGAAGCTTTCTTT. The chain uses TRBV10-1 and TRBJ1-1, with no clear D. This CDR3 is 13 amino acids long. Germline CDR1 WNHNN, CDR2 SYGVQD (reference sequence). V was trimmed by 4 bases and J by 1 base, leaving 7 bases between them.

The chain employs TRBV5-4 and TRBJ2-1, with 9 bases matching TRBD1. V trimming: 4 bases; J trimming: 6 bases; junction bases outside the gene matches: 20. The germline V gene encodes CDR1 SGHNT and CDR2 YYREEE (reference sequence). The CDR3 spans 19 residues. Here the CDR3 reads CASSPPDRGTQLDFNEQFF. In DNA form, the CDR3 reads TGTGCCAGCAGCCCTCCGGACAGGGGTACTCAACTCGACTTCAATGAGCAGTTCTTC.

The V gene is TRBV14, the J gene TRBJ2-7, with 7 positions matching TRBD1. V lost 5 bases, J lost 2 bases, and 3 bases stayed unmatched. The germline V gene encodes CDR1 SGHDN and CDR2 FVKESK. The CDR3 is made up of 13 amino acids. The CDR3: CASSDRVTYEQYF. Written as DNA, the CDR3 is TGTGCCAGCAGCGACAGGGTTACCTACGAGCAGTACTTC.

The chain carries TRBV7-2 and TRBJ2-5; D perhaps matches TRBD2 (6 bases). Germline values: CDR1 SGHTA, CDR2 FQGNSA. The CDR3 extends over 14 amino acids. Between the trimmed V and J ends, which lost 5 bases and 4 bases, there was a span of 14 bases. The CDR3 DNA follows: TGTGCCAGCAGCCCATTGGGGGGATCAGAGACCCAGTACTTC. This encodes CASSPLGGSETQYF.

The CDR3 DNA follows: TGTGCCAGCAGCTTATCGAAAGGCCAGGGGAGGAACACCGGGGAGCTGTTTTTT. The encoded protein is CASSLSKGQGRNTGELFF. The genes are TRBV11-2 and TRBJ2-2, with TRBD1 as a possible D gene (6 bases). Trimming removed 2 bases at V and 1 base at J, with 17 bases between. CDR1 and CDR2 from the germline V gene are SGHAT and FQNNGV. This CDR3 spans 18 amino acids.

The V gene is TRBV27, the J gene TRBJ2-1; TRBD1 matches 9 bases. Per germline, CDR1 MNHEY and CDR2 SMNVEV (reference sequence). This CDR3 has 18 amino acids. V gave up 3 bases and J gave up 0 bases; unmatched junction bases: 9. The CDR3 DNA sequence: TGTGCCAGCAGTTTTTATGACAGGGGGGCCCTCTCCTACAATGAGCAGTTCTTC. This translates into CASSFYDRGALSYNEQFF.

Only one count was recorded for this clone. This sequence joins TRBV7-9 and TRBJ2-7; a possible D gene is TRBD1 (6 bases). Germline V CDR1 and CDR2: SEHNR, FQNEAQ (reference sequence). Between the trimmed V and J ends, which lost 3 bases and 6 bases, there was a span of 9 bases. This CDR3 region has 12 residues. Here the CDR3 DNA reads TGTGCCAGCAGCTTTGCAGGGGCCGAGCAGTACTTC. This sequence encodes CASSFAGAEQYF.

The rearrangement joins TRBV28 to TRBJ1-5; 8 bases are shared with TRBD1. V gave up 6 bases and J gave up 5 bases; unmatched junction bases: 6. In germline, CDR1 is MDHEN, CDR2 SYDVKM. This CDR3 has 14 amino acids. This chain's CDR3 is CASSLTGEDQPQHF. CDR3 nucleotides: TGTGCCAGCAGCCTGACAGGGGAAGATCAGCCCCAGCATTTT.

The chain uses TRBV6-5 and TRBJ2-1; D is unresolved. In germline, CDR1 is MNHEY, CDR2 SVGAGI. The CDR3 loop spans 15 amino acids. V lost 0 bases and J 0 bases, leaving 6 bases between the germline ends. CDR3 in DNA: TGTGCCAGCAGTTACTCGACTTTCTCCTACAATGAGCAGTTCTTC. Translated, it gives CASSYSTFSYNEQFF.

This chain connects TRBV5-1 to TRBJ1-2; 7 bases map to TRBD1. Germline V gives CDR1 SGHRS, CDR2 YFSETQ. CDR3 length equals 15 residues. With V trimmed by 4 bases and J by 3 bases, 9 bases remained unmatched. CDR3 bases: TGCGCCAGCAGCAGAGAGGTTACAGGGGACTATGGCTACACCTTC. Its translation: CASSREVTGDYGYTF. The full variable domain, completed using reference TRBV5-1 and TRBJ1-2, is KAGVTQTPRYLIKTRGQQVTLSCSPISGHRSVSWYQQTPGQGLQFLFEYFSETQRNKGNFPGRFSGRQFSNSRSEMNVSTLELGDSALYLCASSREVTGDYGYTFGSGTRLTVV.

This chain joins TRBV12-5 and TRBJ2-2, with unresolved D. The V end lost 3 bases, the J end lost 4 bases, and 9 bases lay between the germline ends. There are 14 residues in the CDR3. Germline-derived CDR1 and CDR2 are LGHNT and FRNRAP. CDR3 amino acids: CASGFGSATGELFF. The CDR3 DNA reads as TGTGCTAGTGGTTTCGGGTCTGCCACCGGGGAGCTGTTTTTT.

The CDR3, as DNA: TGTGCCAGCAGTATCGTCGGGGGGAATCAGCCCCAGCATTTT. It codes for CASSIVGGNQPQHF. The V gene is TRBV2, the J gene TRBJ1-5; perhaps TRBD1 as D (5 bases). Trimming removed 5 bases at V and 4 bases at J, with 12 bases between. CDR1 and CDR2 from the germline V gene are SNHLY and FYNNEI. The CDR3 loop spans 14 amino acids.

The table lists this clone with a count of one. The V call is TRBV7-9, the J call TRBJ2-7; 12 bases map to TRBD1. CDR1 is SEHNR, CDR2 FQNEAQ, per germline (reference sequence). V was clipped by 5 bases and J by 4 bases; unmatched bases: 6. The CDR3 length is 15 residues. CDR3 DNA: TGTGCCAGCAGCACGGGACAGGGGGCCGAATACGAGCAGTACTTC. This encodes CASSTGQGAEYEQYF. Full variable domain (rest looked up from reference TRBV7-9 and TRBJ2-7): DTGVSQNPRHKITKRGQNVTFRCDPISEHNRLYWYRQTLGQGPEFLTYFQNEAQLEKSRLLSDRFSAERPKGSFSTLEIQRTEQGDSAMYLCASSTGQGAEYEQYFGPGTRLTVT.